This TCR beta chain appears in the sequencing data of a study of PD-L1 blockade in urothelial cancer. On the study more broadly: Timepoints chosen for blood analysis were 3 weeks (second dose) and 6 weeks after treatment start. The study's findings and limits: Blood TCR clonality below the median before treatment was a predictor of better survival. Greater 3-week expansion of tumor-associated blood clones was recorded for durable-benefit patients.

V gave up 2 bases and J gave up 5 bases, with 9 bases separating them. Germline V gene lookup returns CDR1 MNHNY and CDR2 SVGAGI (reference sequence). CDR3 length: 13 residues. The method was immunoSEQ multiplex PCR; TCRdb's version includes in-frame clones alone and lacks a portion of them. Found here are around 100,000 clones, over 75% of them singletons; the top ten hold roughly 2.2%. Locally advanced or metastatic urothelial carcinoma affected all patients. This clone was seen a handful of times. The target antigen is unknown. This chain joins TRBV6-6 and TRBJ1-1; tentatively, D is TRBD1 (6 bases). The specimen comprised PBMCs, sampled around atezolizumab (anti-PD-L1) treatment. The sequence was collected from a man in his fifties or sixties with urothelial cancer. CDR3 in DNA: TGTGCCAGCAGTTACCGCAGGGGAACTGAAGCTTTCTTT. Its translation is CASSYRRGTEAFF.